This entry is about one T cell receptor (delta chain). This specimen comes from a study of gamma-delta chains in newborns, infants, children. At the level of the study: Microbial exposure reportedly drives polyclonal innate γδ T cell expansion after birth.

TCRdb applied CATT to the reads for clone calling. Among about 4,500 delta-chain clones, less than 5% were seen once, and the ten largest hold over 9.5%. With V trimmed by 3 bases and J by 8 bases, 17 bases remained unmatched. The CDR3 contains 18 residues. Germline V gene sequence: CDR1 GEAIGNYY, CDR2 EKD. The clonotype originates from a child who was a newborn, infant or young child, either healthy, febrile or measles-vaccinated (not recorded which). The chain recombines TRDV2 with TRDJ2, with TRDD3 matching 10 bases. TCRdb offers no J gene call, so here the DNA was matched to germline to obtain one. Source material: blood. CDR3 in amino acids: CACDAGTAGGYGSAQLFF. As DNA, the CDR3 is TGTGCCTGTGACGCCGGTACTGCGGGGGGATACGGGTCCGCACAACTCTTCTTT.